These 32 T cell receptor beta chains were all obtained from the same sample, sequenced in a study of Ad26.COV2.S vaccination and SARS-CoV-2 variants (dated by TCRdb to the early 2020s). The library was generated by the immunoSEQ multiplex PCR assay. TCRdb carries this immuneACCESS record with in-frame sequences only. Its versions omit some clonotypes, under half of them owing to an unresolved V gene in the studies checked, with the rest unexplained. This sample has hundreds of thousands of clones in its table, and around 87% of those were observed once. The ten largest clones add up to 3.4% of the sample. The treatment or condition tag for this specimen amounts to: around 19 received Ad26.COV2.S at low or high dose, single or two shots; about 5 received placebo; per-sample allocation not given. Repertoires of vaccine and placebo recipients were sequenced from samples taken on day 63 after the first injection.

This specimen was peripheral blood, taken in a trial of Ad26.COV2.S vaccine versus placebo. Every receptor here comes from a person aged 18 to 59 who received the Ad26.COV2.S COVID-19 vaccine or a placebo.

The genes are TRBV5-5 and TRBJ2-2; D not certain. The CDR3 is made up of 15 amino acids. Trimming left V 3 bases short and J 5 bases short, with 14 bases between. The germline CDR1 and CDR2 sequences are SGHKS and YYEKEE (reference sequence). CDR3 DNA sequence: TGTGCCAGCAGCTCACCCGACGGTGGAACCGGGGAGCTGTTTTTT. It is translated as CASSSPDGGTGELFF.

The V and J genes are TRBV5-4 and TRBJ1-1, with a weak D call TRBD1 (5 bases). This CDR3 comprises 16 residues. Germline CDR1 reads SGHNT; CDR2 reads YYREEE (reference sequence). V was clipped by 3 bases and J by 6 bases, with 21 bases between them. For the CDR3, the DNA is TGTGCCAGCAGCTCCCAGACCTACAGCGTGACAGCTGAAGCTTTCTTT. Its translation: CASSSQTYSVTAEAFF.

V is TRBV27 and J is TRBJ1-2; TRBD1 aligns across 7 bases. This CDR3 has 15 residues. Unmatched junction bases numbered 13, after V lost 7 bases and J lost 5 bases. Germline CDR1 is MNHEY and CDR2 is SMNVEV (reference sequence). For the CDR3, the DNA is TGTGCCAGCACCACTACCACAGGGGCCAGGTATGGCTACACCTTC. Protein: CASTTTTGARYGYTF.

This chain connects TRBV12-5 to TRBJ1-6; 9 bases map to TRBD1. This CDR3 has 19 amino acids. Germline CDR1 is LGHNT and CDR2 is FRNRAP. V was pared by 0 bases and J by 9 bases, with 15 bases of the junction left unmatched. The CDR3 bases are TGTGCTAGTGGTTTGGTTCTTATCCCCGACAGGGGGGAGATTTCACCCCTCCACTTT. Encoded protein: CASGLVLIPDRGEISPLHF.

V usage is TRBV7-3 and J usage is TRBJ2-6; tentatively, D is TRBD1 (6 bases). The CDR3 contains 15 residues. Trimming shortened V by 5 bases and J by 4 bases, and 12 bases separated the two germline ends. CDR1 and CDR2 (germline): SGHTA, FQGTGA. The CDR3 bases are TGTGCCAGCAGCCTTCGGACAGTAGGGGCCAACGTCCTGACTTTC. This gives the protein CASSLRTVGANVLTF.

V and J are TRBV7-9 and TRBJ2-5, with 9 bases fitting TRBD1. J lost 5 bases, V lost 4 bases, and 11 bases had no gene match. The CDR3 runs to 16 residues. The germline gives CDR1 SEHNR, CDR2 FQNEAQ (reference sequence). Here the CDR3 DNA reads TGTGCCAGCAGCTCCCCTGGACAGGGGAGACGGGAGACCCAGTACTTC. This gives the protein CASSSPGQGRRETQYF.

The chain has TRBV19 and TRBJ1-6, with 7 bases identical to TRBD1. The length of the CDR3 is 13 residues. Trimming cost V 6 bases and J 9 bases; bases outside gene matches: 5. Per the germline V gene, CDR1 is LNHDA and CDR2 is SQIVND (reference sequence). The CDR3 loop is CASRTGNGSPLHF. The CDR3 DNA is TGTGCCAGTAGGACAGGGAATGGTTCACCCCTCCACTTT.

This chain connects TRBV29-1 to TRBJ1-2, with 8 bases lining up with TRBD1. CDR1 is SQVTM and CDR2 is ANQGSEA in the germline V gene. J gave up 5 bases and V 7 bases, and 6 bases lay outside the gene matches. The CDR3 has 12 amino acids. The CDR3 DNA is TGCAGCGCCACGGACAGGGCGTATGGCTACACCTTC. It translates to CSATDRAYGYTF. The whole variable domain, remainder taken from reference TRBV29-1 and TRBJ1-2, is SAVISQKPSRDICQRGTSLTIQCQVDSQVTMMFWYRQQPGQSLTLIATANQGSEATYESGFVIDKFPISRPNLTFSTLTVSNMSPEDSSIYLCSATDRAYGYTFGSGTRLTVV.

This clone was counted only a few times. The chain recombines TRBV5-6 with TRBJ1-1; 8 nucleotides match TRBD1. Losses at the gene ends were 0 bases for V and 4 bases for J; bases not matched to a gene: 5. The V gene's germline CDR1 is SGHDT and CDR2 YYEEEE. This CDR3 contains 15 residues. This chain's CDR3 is CASSLDPGGLTEAFF. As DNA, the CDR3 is TGTGCCAGCAGCTTGGACCCAGGGGGCCTCACTGAAGCTTTCTTT.

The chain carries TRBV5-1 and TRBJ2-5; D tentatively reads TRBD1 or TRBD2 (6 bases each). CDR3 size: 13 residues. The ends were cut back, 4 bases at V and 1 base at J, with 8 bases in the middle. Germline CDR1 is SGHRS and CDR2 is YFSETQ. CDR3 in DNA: TGCGCCAGCAGCCCGGGGGCCCAAGAGACCCAGTACTTC. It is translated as CASSPGAQETQYF. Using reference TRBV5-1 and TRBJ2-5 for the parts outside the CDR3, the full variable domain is KAGVTQTPRYLIKTRGQQVTLSCSPISGHRSVSWYQQTPGQGLQFLFEYFSETQRNKGNFPGRFSGRQFSNSRSEMNVSTLELGDSALYLCASSPGAQETQYFGPGTRLLVL.

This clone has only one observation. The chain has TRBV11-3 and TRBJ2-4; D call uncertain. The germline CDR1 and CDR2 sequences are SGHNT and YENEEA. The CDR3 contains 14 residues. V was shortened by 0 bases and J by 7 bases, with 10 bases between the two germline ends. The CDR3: CASSLDGEGNIQYF. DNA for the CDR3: TGTGCCAGCAGCTTAGATGGGGAAGGCAACATTCAGTACTTC.

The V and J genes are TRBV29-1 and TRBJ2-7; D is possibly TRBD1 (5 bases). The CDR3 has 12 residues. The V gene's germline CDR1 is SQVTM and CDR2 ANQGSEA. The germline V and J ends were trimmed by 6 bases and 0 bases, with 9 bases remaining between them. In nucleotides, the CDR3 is TGCAGCGTATGGGGCACCTCCTACGAGCAGTACTTC. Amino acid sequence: CSVWGTSYEQYF.

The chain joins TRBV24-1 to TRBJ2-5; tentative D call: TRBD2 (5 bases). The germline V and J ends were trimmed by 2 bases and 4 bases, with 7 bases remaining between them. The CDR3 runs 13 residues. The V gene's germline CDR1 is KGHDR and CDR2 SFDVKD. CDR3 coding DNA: TGTGCCACCAGTGATTGGACTTCAGAGACCCAGTACTTC. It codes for CATSDWTSETQYF.

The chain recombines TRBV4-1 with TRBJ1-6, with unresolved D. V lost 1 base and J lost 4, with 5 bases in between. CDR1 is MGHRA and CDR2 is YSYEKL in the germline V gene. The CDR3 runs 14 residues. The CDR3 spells CASSQVMYNSPLHF. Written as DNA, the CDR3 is TGCGCCAGCAGCCAAGTGATGTATAATTCACCCCTCCACTTT.

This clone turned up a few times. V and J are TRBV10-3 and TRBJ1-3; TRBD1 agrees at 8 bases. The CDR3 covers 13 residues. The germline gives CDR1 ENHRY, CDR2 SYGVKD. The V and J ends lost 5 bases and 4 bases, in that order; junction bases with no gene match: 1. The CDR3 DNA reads TGTGCCATCAGTAGGGACAGGGGAAACACCATATATTTT. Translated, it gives CAISRDRGNTIYF.

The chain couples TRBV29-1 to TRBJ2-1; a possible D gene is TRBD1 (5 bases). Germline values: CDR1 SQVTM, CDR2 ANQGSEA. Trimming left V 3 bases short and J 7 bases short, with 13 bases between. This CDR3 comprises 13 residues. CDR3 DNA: TGCAGCGTTGACTCGCCAGGGTCTAATGAGCAGTTCTTC. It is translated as CSVDSPGSNEQFF.

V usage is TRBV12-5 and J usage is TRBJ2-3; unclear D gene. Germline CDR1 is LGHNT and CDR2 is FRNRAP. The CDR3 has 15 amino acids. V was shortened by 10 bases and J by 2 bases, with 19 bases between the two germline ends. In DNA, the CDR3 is TGTGCTACGGTAGCCCCCAGGAGAAACACAGATACGCAGTATTTT. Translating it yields CATVAPRRNTDTQYF.

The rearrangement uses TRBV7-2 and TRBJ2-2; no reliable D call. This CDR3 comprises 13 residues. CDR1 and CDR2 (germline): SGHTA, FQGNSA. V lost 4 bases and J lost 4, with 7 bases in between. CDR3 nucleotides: TGTGCCAGCAGCTGGAGTGCCACCGGGGAGCTGTTTTTT. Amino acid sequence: CASSWSATGELFF.

CDR3 sequence (DNA): TGTGCCAGCAGCGTAGGGGGACTCTCTGGAAACACCATATATTTT. Its translation: CASSVGGLSGNTIYF. The chain uses TRBV7-6 and TRBJ1-3, with D perhaps matching TRBD1 (6 bases). The CDR3 contains 15 residues. V lost 5 bases, J lost 0 bases, and 11 bases lay in between. The germline V gene has CDR1 SGHVS and CDR2 FNYEAQ.

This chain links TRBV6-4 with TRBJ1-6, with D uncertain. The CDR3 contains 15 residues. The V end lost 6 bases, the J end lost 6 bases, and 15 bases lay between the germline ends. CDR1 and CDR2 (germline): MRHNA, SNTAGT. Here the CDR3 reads CASSVPPGLNSPLHF. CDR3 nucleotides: TGTGCCAGCAGCGTACCCCCGGGCCTTAATTCACCCCTCCACTTT.

The CDR3 is CASSIQGAVTEAFF. The CDR3 DNA sequence: TGTGCCAGCAGCATCCAGGGGGCTGTTACTGAAGCTTTCTTT. The J gene is TRBJ1-1, the V gene TRBV13; 8 bases map to TRBD1. The CDR3 length is 14 residues. Germline CDR1 and CDR2: PRHDT and FYEKMQ (reference sequence). V shed 5 bases, J shed 5 bases, and the junction held 7 bases outside the gene matches.

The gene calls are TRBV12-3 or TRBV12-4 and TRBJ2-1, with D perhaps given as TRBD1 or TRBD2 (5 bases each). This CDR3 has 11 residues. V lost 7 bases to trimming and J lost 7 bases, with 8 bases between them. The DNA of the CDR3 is TGTGCCAGCATTTGGGGGAATGAGCAGTTCTTC. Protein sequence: CASIWGNEQFF.

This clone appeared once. For the CDR3, the DNA is TGTGCCAGCAAAGACAGGGGGCGAGAATACACTGAAGCTTTCTTT. Translation gives CASKDRGREYTEAFF. The V gene is TRBV6-6, the J gene TRBJ1-1, with 10 nucleotides matching TRBD1. The CDR3 is 15 residues long. V lost 7 bases and J lost 3; bases outside the gene matches: 8. Germline CDR1 MNHNY, CDR2 SVGAGI (reference sequence).

The CDR3 here is CASSSNHGGYTF. The CDR3 DNA reads TGTGCCAGCAGTTCCAATCACGGTGGCTACACCTTC. The gene calls are TRBV6-5 and TRBJ1-2; the D is unclear. The CDR3 sequence is 12 residues long. Germline values: CDR1 MNHEY, CDR2 SVGAGI. Trimming shortened V by 4 bases and J by 7 bases, and 10 bases separated the two germline ends.

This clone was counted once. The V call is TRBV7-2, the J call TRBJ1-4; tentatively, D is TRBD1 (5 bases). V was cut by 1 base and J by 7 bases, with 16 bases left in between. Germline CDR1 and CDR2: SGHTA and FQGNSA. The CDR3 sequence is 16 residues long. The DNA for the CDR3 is TGTGCCAGCAGCTTAGGGTCGGGGGAGTGGGGTGAAAAACTGTTTTTT. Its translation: CASSLGSGEWGEKLFF. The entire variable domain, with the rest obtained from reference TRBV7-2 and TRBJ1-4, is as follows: GAGVSQSPSNKVTEKGKDVELRCDPISGHTALYWYRQSLGQGLEFLIYFQGNSAPDKSGLPSDRFSAERTGGSVSTLTIQRTQQEDSAVYLCASSLGSGEWGEKLFFGSGTQLSVL.

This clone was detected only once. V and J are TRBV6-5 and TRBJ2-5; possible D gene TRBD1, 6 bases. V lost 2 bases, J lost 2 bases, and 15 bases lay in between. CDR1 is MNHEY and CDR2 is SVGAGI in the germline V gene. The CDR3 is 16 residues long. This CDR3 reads CASSYPLGAGQETQYF. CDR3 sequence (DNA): TGTGCCAGCAGTTACCCTCTGGGGGCCGGGCAAGAGACCCAGTACTTC.

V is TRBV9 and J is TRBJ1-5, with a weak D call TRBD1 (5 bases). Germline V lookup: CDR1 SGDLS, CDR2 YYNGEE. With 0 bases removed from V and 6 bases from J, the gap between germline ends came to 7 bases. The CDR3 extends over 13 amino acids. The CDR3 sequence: CASSVAGGQPQHF. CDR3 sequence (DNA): TGTGCCAGCAGCGTAGCGGGGGGTCAGCCCCAGCATTTT.

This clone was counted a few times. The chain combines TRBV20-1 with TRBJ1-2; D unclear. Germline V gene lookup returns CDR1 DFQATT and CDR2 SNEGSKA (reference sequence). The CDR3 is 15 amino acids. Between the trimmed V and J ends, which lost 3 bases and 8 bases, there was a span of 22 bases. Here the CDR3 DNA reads TGCAGTGCTAGTTCCTTCCGGGCTAACGAAAACGGCTACACCTTC. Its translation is CSASSFRANENGYTF.

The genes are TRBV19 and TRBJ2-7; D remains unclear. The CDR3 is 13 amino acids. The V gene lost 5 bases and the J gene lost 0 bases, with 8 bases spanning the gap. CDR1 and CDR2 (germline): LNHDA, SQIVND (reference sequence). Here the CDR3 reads CASSLQSSYEQYF. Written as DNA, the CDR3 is TGTGCCAGTAGTCTACAAAGCTCCTACGAGCAGTACTTC.

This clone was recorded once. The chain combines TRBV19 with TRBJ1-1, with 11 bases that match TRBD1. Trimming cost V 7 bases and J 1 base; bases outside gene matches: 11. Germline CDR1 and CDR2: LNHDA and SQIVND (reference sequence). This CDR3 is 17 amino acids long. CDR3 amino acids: CASIPGQGALWNTEAFF. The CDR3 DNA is TGTGCCAGTATCCCCGGACAGGGGGCTCTTTGGAACACTGAAGCTTTCTTT.

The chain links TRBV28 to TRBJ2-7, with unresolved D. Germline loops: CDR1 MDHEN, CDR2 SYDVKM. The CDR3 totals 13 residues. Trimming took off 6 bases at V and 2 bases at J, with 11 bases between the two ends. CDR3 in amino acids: CASSDTGTYEQYF. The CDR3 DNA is TGTGCCAGCAGCGACACTGGGACCTACGAGCAGTACTTC.

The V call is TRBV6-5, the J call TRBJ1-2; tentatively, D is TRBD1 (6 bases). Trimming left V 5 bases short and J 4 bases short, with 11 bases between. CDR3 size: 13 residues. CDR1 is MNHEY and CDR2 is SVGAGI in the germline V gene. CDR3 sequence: CASSPTGPYGYTF. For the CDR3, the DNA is TGTGCCAGCAGTCCGACAGGTCCCTATGGCTACACCTTC.